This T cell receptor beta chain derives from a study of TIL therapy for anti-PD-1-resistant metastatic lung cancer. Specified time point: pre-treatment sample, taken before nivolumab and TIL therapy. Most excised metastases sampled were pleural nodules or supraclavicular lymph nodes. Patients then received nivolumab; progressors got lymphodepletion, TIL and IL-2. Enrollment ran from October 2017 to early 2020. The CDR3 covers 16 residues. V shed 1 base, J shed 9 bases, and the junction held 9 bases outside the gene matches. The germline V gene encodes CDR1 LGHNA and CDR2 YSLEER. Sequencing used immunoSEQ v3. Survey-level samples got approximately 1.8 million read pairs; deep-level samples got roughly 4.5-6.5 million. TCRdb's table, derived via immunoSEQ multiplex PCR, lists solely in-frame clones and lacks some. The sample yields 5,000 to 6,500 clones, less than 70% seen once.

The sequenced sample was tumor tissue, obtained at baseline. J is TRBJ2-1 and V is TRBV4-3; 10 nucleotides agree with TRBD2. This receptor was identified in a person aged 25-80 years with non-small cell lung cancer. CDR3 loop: CASSQALAGVEGEQFF. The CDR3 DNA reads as TGCGCCAGCAGCCAAGCCCTAGCGGGAGTAGAAGGTGAGCAGTTCTTC.